This TCR beta chain stems from a study of chemoradiotherapy in HPV16-positive cancers. General study points: During treatment, candidate HPV-specific clones and E7-related motifs expanded in tumor.

As to this clone: Its specificity is not known.

TCRdb's copy holds only in-frame clones and misses some; the assay was immunoSEQ multiplex PCR. The sample holds about 5,000 clones, more than 75% seen once. The CDR3 runs to 15 residues. The V gene lost 0 bases and the J gene lost 5 bases, with 13 bases spanning the gap. Looked up from germline, CDR1 is SEHNR and CDR2 is FQNEAQ (reference sequence). V gene TRBV7-9 combines with J gene TRBJ1-1; D is unclear. The TCR comes from a human donor with HPV-associated anogenital cancer. This specimen consisted of tumor tissue, obtained from a patient who underwent chemoradiotherapy. The CDR3 loop is CASSLAGLRRTEAFF. CDR3 nucleotide sequence: TGTGCCAGCAGCTTAGCGGGCCTGAGGAGGACTGAAGCTTTCTTT.